These T cell receptor beta chains were read from a single sample in a study of CD8+ T cells in alopecia areata. Clones were sequenced by immunoSEQ multiplex PCR, and TCRdb holds only the in-frame ones, with some missing. The data contain roughly 46,000 clones, 55% to 75% of them singletons. Sequenced material: CD8+ T cells sorted from blood, taken at week 4, from a patient treated with tofacitinib. The receptors shown here come from a human donor with alopecia areata. Both conserved end residues are part of each CDR3. The D gene is left open where the match is weak. Clone size is given for some rows only: seen once, a few or many times, or a class if the clone is expanded.

CDR3 DNA	CDR3 protein	V gene	J gene	D gene	clone size
TGCAGCGTTAACTCGGGACAGGGAGAAGGCTACACCTTC	CSVNSGQGEGYTF	TRBV29-1	TRBJ1-2	TRBD1	-
TGTGCCAGCAGTTTGGCAGTTCTCAATGAGCAGTTCTTC	CASSLAVLNEQFF	TRBV14	TRBJ2-1	-	-
TGTGCCACCAGCACAGACAGGAACACTGAAGCTTTCTTT	CATSTDRNTEAFF	TRBV15	TRBJ1-1	-	-
TGCAGCGTTGAAAGGGACAGGGACTACAATGAGCAGTTCTTC	CSVERDRDYNEQFF	TRBV29-1	TRBJ2-1	TRBD1	-
TGTGCCAGCAGTATAAATGGGTACGAGCAGTACTTC	CASSINGYEQYF	TRBV27	TRBJ2-7	-	once
TGTGCCTGGAGTGCCGGACTAGCGGGGGCGAATGCTGAGCAGTTCTTC	CAWSAGLAGANAEQFF	TRBV30	TRBJ2-1	TRBD2	-
TGCAGCGTTCCGGGACGGAACAATGAGCAGTTCTTC	CSVPGRNNEQFF	TRBV29-1	TRBJ2-1	-	-
TGCAGCCTCCGGACGGAATACAATGAGCAGTTCTTC	CSLRTEYNEQFF	TRBV29-1	TRBJ2-1	-	-
TGTGGCAGCAGCCACAGGGTATCCTATAATTCACCCCTCCACTTT	CGSSHRVSYNSPLHF	TRBV11-2	TRBJ1-6	-	once
TGCAGCGTTGACGAGGGGGGATATGGCTACACCTTC	CSVDEGGYGYTF	TRBV29-1	TRBJ1-2	-	-
TGTGCCAGTCAACTTACCGGGACAGGGGATGGCTACACCTTC	CASQLTGTGDGYTF	TRBV6-5	TRBJ1-2	TRBD1	-
TGCAGCGTGCCCCGACCTAATGGCTACACCTTC	CSVPRPNGYTF	TRBV29-1	TRBJ1-2	-	-
TGTGCCAGCAGCCTGGGGACAGGCTATGGCTACACCTTC	CASSLGTGYGYTF	TRBV5-6	TRBJ1-2	TRBD1	once
TGTGCCAGCAGTGATACAGGGACCTATAATTCACCCCTCCACTTT	CASSDTGTYNSPLHF	TRBV6-1	TRBJ1-6	-	-
TGTGCCAGCAGTGTAAGCAGGGGCACTGGGGCCAACGTCCTGACTTTC	CASSVSRGTGANVLTF	TRBV6-1	TRBJ2-6	-	once
TGTGCCAGCAGCTTAACTGCGGCAGGGGACGAAAAACTGTTTTTT	CASSLTAAGDEKLFF	TRBV7-3	TRBJ1-4	-	-
TGTGCCTGGAGTGGGACAGGGCATGAGCAGTTCTTC	CAWSGTGHEQFF	TRBV30	TRBJ2-1	TRBD1	few
TGCAGCGTTGAAGATCTAGGGACAGCCTCCTACAATGAGCAGTTCTTC	CSVEDLGTASYNEQFF	TRBV29-1	TRBJ2-1	TRBD1	-
TGCAGCGTTGAAACGGGACAGTCCTACGAGCAGTACTTC	CSVETGQSYEQYF	TRBV29-1	TRBJ2-7	TRBD1	few
TGTGCCAGCAGCGTAACCGGGACAGGAATAGATGGCTACACCTTC	CASSVTGTGIDGYTF	TRBV9	TRBJ1-2	TRBD1	-
TGTGCCACCAACCCAACAGGGGAGGGCTATGGCTACACCTTC	CATNPTGEGYGYTF	TRBV6-5	TRBJ1-2	TRBD1	-
TGCAGCGTTGAAGATCCTCCCTATGGCTACACCTTC	CSVEDPPYGYTF	TRBV29-1	TRBJ1-2	-	few
TGTGCCTGGATTCCGACCTCGGGGGTCGCCTACAATGAGCAGTTCTTC	CAWIPTSGVAYNEQFF	TRBV30	TRBJ2-1	-	few
TGTGCCTGGAGTGTCGGGCAGGGAAGCTACGAGCAGTACTTC	CAWSVGQGSYEQYF	TRBV30	TRBJ2-7	-	-
TGCAGCGTCGACCTAGGGAATGAGCAGTTCTTC	CSVDLGNEQFF	TRBV29-1	TRBJ2-1	-	-
TGTGCCAGCAGCAAAGCCAGGGTAGTATACGAGCAGTACTTC	CASSKARVVYEQYF	TRBV21-1	TRBJ2-7	-	few
TGTGCCAGCAGCCCACAGACTAAGCCGTGGGACGAGCAGTACTTC	CASSPQTKPWDEQYF	TRBV7-9	TRBJ2-7	-	-
TGTGCCAGCAGTCGGGACAGTTTAGTGAACACTGAAGCTTTCTTT	CASSRDSLVNTEAFF	TRBV6-5	TRBJ1-1	TRBD1	-
TGTGCCAGCAGTTCTTACGGAAGCTTATCCTACGAGCAGTACTTC	CASSSYGSLSYEQYF	TRBV6-5	TRBJ2-7	-	few
TGCAGCGTTGAACCCGCTAACTATGGCTACACCTTC	CSVEPANYGYTF	TRBV29-1	TRBJ1-2	-	few
TGCGCCAGCAGTACCTATGCGGGGGTACCCACAGATACGCAGTATTTT	CASSTYAGVPTDTQYF	TRBV10-2	TRBJ2-3	TRBD2	-
TGTGCCAGCAGCCGTGGACTGACTGAAGCTTTCTTT	CASSRGLTEAFF	TRBV5-6	TRBJ1-1	-	-
TGTGCCAGCAGTCTATTACGGACAGGGGATGGCTACACCTTC	CASSLLRTGDGYTF	TRBV28	TRBJ1-2	TRBD1	-
TGTGCCAGCAGCTTAGGGGCCTACGAGCAGTACTTC	CASSLGAYEQYF	TRBV7-6	TRBJ2-7	-	medium-sized
TGCAGCGTTGACGGAGGTGGGGGGGCTTTCTTT	CSVDGGGGAFF	TRBV29-1	TRBJ1-1	-	-
TGTGCCTGGAACGGGGCTAACTATGGCTACACCTTC	CAWNGANYGYTF	TRBV30	TRBJ1-2	-	-
TGTGCCTGGACGATTACAGCGGGCGCTGAAGCTTTCTTT	CAWTITAGAEAFF	TRBV30	TRBJ1-1	-	once
TGTGCCAGCAGCTCCGACGCCGCTGGTGGGGCCAACGTCCTGACTTTC	CASSSDAAGGANVLTF	TRBV7-3	TRBJ2-6	-	-
TGTGCCAGCGGGGGGGGTGAGCAGTTCTTC	CASGGGEQFF	TRBV11-2	TRBJ2-1	TRBD2	-
TGTGCCAGCAGCTTAGGGAGCAACTACGAGCAGTACTTC	CASSLGSNYEQYF	TRBV7-2	TRBJ2-7	-	few
TGTGCCAGCAGTTCGGCGAGATCCTTTACCAATGAGCAGTTCTTC	CASSSARSFTNEQFF	TRBV7-8	TRBJ2-1	-	-
TGTGCCAGCAGTGACCCCAGACAGGGGACCTATGGCTACACCTTC	CASSDPRQGTYGYTF	TRBV27	TRBJ1-2	TRBD1	few
TGCGCCAGCTATGGGGAGGGGGCGTCCTATGGCTACACCTTC	CASYGEGASYGYTF	TRBV10-2	TRBJ1-2	TRBD1	-
TGTGCCAGCAGTTTATCCCCTGGGACGCAGTATTTT	CASSLSPGTQYF	TRBV27	TRBJ2-3	-	-
TGTGCCAGCAGCTCTTGGACTGGCCCCTACGAGCAGTACTTC	CASSSWTGPYEQYF	TRBV5-6	TRBJ2-7	-	-
TGTGCCAGCAGTTCCCGGTTGTTGGGGGGAAATCAGCCCCAGCATTTT	CASSSRLLGGNQPQHF	TRBV27	TRBJ1-5	-	-
TGTGCCAGCAGCGAACATGACAGCACTCGGAGCCCGGCTTTCTTT	CASSEHDSTRSPAFF	TRBV9	TRBJ1-1	-	once
TGCGCCAGCAGCCCTTACATTGGCACTGAAGCTTTCTTT	CASSPYIGTEAFF	TRBV4-3	TRBJ1-1	-	once
TGTGCCAGCAGCTTGGGGAATTCACCCCTCCACTTT	CASSLGNSPLHF	TRBV5-4	TRBJ1-6	-	-
TGCAGCGTTATGGGGGGCTACGAGCAGTACTTC	CSVMGGYEQYF	TRBV29-1	TRBJ2-7	-	-
TGTGCCAGCATGGCGTACCAAGAGACCCAGTACTTC	CASMAYQETQYF	TRBV28	TRBJ2-5	-	-
TGTGCCACCAGCAGAGGGGGCAGATACGAGCAGTACTTC	CATSRGGRYEQYF	TRBV15	TRBJ2-7	-	-
TGCGCCAGCAGCCAAGAATACTCACAATACTACGAGCAGTACTTC	CASSQEYSQYYEQYF	TRBV4-3	TRBJ2-7	-	-
TGCGCCAGCAGCCAAGATCGGGATTGGAGAACTGAAGCTTTCTTT	CASSQDRDWRTEAFF	TRBV4-3	TRBJ1-1	-	-
TGTGCCAGCAGCGAAACAGGAATCTACGAGCAGTACTTC	CASSETGIYEQYF	TRBV7-6	TRBJ2-7	-	-
TGTGCCACCAGCAGATTTTCGGCGTACGAGCAGTACTTC	CATSRFSAYEQYF	TRBV15	TRBJ2-7	-	-
TGTGCCTGGAGATTGGGGGCGTACACTGAAGCTTTCTTT	CAWRLGAYTEAFF	TRBV30	TRBJ1-1	-	-
TGTGCCAGCAACACCTCGCCAGATACGCAGTATTTT	CASNTSPDTQYF	TRBV7-9	TRBJ2-3	-	-
TGTGCCAGCAGCTTAGTGGTTCGGGCAGAAGAGACCCAGTACTTC	CASSLVVRAEETQYF	TRBV11-1	TRBJ2-5	-	-